Below, one T cell receptor beta chain is given with its context. As yet, its antigen is unknown. The method was immunoSEQ multiplex PCR; TCRdb's version includes in-frame clones alone and lacks a portion of them. The sample shows 110,000 to 150,000 clones, 85% to 90% of them seen only once. The sample originates from a study of T cell responses to AZD1222 COVID-19 vaccine. The study, taken as a whole, reports: Repertoire samples came only from after the peak T cell response. Clonal diversity was possibly underestimated, and the donors were mostly white British, with more females. Seropositive status at baseline applied to only 6 or 7 AZD1222 recipients.

V shed 0 bases and J 4 bases; nucleotides not matched to a gene: 7. This CDR3 is 16 amino acids long. Germline values: CDR1 LGHNA, CDR2 YNFKEQ. The receptor was isolated from an adult in good health. Here the sequenced sample was peripheral blood, taken on day 0 of AZD1222 vaccination. The J gene is TRBJ2-3, the V gene TRBV4-2; 7 bases line up with TRBD2. The CDR3 nucleotides read TGTGCCAGCAGCCAAGAAGCAGGACTAGGGGCAGATACGCAGTATTTT. Translation: CASSQEAGLGADTQYF.